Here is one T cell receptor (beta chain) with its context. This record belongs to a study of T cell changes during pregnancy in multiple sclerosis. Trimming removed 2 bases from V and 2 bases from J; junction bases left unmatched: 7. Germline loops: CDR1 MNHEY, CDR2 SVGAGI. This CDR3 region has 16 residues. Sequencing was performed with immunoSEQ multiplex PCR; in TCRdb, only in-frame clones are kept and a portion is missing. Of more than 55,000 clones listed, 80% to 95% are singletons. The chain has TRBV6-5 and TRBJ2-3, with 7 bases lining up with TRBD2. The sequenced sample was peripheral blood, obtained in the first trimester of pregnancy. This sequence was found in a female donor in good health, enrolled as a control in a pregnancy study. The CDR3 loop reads CASSYRGGEHTDTQYF. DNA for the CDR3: TGTGCCAGCAGTTACAGGGGAGGGGAACACACAGATACGCAGTATTTT.